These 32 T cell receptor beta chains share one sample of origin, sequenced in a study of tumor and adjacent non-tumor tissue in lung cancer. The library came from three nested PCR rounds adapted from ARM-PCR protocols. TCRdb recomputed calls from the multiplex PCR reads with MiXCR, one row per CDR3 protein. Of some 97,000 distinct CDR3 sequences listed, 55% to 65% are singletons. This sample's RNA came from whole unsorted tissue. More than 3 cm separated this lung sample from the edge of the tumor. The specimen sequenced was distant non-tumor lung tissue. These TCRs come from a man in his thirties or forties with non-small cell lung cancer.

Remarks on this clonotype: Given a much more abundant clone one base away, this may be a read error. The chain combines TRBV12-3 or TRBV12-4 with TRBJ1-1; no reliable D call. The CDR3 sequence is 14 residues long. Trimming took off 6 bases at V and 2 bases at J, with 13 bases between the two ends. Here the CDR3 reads CASSLTRPNTEAFF. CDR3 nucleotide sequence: TGTGCCAGCAGCCTAACAAGGCCCAACACTGAAGCTTTCTTT.

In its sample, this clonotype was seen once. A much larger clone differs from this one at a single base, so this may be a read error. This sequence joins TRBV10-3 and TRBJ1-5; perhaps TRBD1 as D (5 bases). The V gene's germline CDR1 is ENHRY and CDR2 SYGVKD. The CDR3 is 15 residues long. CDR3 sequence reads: CAMSEIGDSNQPQHF. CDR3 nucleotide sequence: TGTGCCATGAGTGAGATAGGGGATAGCAATCAGCCCCAGCATTTT.

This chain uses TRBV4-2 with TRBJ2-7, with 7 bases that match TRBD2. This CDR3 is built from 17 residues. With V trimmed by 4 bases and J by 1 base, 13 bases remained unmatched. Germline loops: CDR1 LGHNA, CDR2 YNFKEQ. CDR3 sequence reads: CASSRDVPSGDSYEQYF. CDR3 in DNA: TGTGCCAGCAGCCGAGACGTCCCTAGCGGAGATTCCTACGAGCAGTACTTC.

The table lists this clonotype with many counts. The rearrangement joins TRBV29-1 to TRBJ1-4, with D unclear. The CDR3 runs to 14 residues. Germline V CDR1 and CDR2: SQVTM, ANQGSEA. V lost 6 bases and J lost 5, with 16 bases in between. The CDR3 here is CSVGYSAANEKLFF. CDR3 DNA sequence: TGCAGCGTGGGCTATTCGGCAGCGAATGAAAAACTGTTTTTT. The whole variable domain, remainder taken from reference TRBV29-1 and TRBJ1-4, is SAVISQKPSRDICQRGTSLTIQCQVDSQVTMMFWYRQQPGQSLTLIATANQGSEATYESGFVIDKFPISRPNLTFSTLTVSNMSPEDSSIYLCSVGYSAANEKLFFGSGTQLSVL.

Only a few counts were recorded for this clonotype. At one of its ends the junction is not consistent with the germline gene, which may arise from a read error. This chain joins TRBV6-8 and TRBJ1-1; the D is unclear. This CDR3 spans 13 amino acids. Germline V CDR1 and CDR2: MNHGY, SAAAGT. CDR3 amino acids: CASSFWLVAETFF. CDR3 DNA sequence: TGTGCCAGCAGTTTTTGGTTGGTGGCTGAAACTTTCTTT.

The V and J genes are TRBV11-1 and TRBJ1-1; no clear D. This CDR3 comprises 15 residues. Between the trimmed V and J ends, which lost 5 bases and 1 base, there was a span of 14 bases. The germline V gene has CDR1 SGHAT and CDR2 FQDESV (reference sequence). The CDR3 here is CASSLRLCGNTEAFF. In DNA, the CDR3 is TGTGCCAGCAGCCTAAGACTGTGTGGGAACACTGAAGCTTTCTTT.

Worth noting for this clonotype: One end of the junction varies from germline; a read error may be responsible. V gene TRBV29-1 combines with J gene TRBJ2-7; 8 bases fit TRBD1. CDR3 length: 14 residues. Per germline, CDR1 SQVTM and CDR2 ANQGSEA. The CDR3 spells CSVHDGTGYYEQYF. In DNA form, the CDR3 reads TGCAGTGTTCATGACGGGACAGGATACTACGAGCAATACTTC.

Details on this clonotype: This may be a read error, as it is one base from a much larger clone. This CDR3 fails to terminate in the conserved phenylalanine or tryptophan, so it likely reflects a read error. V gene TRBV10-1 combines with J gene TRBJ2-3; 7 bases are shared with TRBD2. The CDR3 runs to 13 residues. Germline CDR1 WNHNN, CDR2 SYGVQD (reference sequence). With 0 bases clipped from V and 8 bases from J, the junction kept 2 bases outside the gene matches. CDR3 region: CASSESSGGTQYS. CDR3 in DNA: TGCGCCAGCAGTGAGTCCTCGGGGGGTACGCAGTATTCT.

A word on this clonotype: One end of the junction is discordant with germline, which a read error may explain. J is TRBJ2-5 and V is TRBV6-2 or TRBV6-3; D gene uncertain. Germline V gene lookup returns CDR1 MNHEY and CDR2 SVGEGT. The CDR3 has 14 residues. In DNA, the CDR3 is TGTGCCAACAGTTACGAGGTGATACAAGAGACCCAGTACTTC. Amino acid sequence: CANSYEVIQETQYF.

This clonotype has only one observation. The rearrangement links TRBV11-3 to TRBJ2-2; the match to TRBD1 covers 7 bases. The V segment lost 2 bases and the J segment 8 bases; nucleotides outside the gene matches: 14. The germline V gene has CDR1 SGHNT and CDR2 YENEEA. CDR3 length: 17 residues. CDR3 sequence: CASSLRTGTVIPGELFF. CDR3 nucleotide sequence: TGTGCCAGCAGCTTACGGACCGGGACAGTAATTCCAGGGGAGCTGTTTTTT.

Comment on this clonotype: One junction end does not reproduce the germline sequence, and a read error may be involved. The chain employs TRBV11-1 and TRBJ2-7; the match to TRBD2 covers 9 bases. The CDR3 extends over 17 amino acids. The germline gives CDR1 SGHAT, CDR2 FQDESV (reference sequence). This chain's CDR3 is CASSLIGAASGAYDQYF. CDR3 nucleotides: TGTGCCAGCAGCTTAATCGGGGCGGCTAGCGGGGCATACGACCAGTACTTC.

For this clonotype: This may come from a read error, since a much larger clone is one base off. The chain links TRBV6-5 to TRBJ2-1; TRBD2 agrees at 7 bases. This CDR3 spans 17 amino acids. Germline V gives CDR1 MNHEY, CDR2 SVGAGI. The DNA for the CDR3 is TGTGCCAGCAGCTCCGGACTAGGAAGGAGCTCCTACAATGACCAGTTCTTC. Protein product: CASSSGLGRSSYNDQFF.

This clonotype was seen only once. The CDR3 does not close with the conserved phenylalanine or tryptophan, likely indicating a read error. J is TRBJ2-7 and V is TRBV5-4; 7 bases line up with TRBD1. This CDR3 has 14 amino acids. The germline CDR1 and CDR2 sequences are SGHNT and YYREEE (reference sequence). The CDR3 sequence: CAISLAGTDYKQYI. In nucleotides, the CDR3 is TGTGCCATCAGCTTGGCCGGGACAGACTACAAGCAGTACATC.

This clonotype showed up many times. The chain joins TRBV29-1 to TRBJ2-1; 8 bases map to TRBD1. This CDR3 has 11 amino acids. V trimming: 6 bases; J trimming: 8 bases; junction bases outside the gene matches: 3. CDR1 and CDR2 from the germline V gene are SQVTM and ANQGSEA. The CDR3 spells CSVRQGYEQFF. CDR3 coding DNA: TGCAGCGTGAGACAGGGGTATGAGCAGTTCTTC.

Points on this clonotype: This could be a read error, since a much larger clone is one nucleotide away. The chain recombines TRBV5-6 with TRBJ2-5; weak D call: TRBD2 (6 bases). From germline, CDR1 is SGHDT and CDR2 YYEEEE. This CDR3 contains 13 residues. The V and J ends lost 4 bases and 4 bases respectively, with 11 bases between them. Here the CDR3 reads CASSRGLGETQYF. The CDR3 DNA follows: TGTGCCAGCAGCAGGGGACTGGGAGAGACCCAGTACTTC.

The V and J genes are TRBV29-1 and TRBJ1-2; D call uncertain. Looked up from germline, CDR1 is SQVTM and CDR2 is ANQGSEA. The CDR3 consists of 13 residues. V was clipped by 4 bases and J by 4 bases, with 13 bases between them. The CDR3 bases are TGCAGCGTTGGAGATGTGGGTAGCTATGGCTACACCTTC. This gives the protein CSVGDVGSYGYTF.

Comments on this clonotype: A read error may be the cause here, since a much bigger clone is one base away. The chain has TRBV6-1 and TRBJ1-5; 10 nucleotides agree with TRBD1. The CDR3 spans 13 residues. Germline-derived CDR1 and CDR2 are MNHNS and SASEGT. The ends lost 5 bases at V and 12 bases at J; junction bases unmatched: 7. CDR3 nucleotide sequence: TGTGCCAGCAGTAAGACAGGGGGCGTGGGCCAGCATTTT. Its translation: CASSKTGGVGQHF.

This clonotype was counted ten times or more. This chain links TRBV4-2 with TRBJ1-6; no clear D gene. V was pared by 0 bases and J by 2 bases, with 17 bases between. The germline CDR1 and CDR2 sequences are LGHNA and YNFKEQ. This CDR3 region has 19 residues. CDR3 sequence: CASSQDPPARFTYNSPLHF. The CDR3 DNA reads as TGTGCCAGCAGCCAAGATCCGCCCGCCCGTTTTACCTATAATTCACCCCTCCACTTT.

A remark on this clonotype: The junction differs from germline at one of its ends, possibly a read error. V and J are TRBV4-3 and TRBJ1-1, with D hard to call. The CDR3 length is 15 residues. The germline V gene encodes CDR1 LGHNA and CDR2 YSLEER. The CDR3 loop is CASSQGPAMNTEVFF. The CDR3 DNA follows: TGTGCCAGCAGCCAAGGGCCCGCGATGAACACTGAAGTTTTCTTT.

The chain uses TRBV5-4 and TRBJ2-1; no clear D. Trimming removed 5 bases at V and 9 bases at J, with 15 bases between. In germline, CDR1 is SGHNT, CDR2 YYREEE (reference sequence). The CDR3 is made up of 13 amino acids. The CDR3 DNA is TGTGCCAGCAGTTTTCTGCCTAGGAGTGAGCAGTTCTTC. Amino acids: CASSFLPRSEQFF. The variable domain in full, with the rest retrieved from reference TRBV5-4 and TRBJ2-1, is ETGVTQSPTHLIKTRGQQVTLRCSSQSGHNTVSWYQQALGQGPQFIFQYYREEENGRGNFPPRFSGLQFPNYSSELNVNALELDDSALYLCASSFLPRSEQFFGPGTRLTVL.

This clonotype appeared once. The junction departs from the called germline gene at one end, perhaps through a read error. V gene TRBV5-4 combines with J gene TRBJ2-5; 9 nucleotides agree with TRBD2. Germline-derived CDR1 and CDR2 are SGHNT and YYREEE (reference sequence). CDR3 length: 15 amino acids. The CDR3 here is CARSLALAGEETQYF. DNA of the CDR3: TGTGCCCGCAGCTTGGCCTTAGCGGGGGAAGAGACCCAGTACTTC.

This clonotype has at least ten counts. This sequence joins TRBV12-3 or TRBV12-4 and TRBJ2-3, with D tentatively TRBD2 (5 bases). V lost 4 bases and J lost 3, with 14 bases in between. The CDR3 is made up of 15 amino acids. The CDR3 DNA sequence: TGTGCCAGCAGTTCACCGGGTCAGCGGACAGATACGCAGTATTTT. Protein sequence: CASSSPGQRTDTQYF.

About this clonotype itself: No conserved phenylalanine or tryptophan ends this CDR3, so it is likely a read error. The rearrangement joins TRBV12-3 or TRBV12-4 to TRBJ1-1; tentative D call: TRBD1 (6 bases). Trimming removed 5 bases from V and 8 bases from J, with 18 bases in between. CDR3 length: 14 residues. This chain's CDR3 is CASSKTGVVTEAFL. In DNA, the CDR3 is TGTGCCAGCAGTAAGACAGGAGTCGTCACCGAAGCTTTCCTT.

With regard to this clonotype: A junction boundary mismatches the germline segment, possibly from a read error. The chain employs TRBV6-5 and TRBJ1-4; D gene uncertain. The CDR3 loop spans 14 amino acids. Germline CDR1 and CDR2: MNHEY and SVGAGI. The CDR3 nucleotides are TGTGTCAGCAGTTCGTACGGATTTAATGAAAAACTATTTTTT. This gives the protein CVSSSYGFNEKLFF.

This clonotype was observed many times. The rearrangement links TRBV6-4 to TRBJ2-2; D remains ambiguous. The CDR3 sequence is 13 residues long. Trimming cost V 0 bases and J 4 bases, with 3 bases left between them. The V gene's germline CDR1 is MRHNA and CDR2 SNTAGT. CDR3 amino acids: CASSDSSTGELFF. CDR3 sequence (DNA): TGTGCCAGCAGTGACTCTAGCACCGGGGAGCTGTTTTTT.

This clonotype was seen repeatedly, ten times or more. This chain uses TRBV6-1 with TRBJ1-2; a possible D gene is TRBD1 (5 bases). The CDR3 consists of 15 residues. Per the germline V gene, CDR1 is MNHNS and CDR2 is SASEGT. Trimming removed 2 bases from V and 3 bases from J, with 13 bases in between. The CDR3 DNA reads TGTGCCAGCAGTGAACTACAGGCGCCGTACTATGGCTACACCTTC. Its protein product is CASSELQAPYYGYTF.

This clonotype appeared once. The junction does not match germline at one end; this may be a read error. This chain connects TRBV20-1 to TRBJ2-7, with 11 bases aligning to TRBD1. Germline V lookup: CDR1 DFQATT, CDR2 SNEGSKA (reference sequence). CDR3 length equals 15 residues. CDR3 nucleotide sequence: TGCAATGCTAGAGGGACAGGGGGTTTCTCCTATGAGCAGTACTTC. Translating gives CNARGTGGFSYEQYF.

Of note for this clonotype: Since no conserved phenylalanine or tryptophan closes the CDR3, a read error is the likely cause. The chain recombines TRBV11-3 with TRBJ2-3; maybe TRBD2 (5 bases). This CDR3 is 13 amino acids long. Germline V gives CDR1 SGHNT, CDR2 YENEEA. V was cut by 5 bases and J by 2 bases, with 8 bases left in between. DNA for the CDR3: TGTGCCAGCAGCCCGGAGGTCACAGATACGCAGTATTTG. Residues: CASSPEVTDTQYL.

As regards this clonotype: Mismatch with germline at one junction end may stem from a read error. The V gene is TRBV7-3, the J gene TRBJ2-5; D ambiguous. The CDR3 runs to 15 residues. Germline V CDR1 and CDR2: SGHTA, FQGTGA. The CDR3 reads CAGRLTPTTSETHYF. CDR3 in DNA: TGTGCCGGCAGATTAACGCCGACCACATCAGAGACCCACTACTTC.

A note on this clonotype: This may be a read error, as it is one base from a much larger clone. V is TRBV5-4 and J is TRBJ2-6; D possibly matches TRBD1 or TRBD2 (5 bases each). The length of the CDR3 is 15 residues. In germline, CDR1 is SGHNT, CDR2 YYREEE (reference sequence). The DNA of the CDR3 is TGTGCCAGCAGCTTGGGAGGGGTCGGGGCCAACATCCTGACTTTC. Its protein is CASSLGGVGANILTF.

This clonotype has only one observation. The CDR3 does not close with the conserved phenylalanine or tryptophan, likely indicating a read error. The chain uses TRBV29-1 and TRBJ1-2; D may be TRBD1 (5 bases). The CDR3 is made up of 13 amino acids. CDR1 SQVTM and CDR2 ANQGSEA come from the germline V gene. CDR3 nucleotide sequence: TGCAGTGAGGGGCCGGGTACGGACTATGGCTACACCTTA. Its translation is CSEGPGTDYGYTL.

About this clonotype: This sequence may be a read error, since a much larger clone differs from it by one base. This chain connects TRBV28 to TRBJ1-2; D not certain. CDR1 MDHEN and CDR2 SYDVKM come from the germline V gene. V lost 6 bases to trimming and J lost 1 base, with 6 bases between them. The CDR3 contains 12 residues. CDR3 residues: CASRRHNYGYTF. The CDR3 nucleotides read TGTGCCAGCAGGCGACATAACTATGGCTACACCTTC.